Below are 6 T cell receptor beta chains sequenced from a single sample in a study of T cell repertoires in cytomegalovirus infection. Each CDR3 protein is one row after TCRdb ran MiXCR on the reads. The top ten clones hold approximately 13% of a sample with 510,000 or so distinct CDR3 sequences, around a quarter of them seen once. Source material: PBMCs. All receptors derive from a human donor in good health (CMV status not recorded). Some clones in this sample may be carry-over from other donors' samples.

This clonotype has only a few counts. V and J are TRBV14 and TRBJ2-5, with TRBD2 matching over 10 bases. The CDR3 is 14 amino acids. V was pared by 5 bases and J by 5 bases, with 5 bases of the junction left unmatched. CDR1 is SGHDN and CDR2 is FVKESK in the germline V gene. CDR3 sequence: CASSSGRAFETQYF. The CDR3 nucleotides read TGTGCCAGCAGCAGCGGGAGGGCTTTTGAGACCCAGTACTTC.

V is TRBV27 and J is TRBJ1-2; 8 nucleotides line up with TRBD1. Losses at the gene ends were 3 bases for V and 1 base for J; bases not matched to a gene: 19. The CDR3 extends over 20 amino acids. Germline loops: CDR1 MNHEY, CDR2 SMNVEV (reference sequence). CDR3 in amino acids: CASSFVVGQGERRGNYGYTF. CDR3 sequence (DNA): TGTGCCAGCAGTTTTGTCGTCGGACAGGGTGAAAGGAGGGGTAACTATGGCTACACCTTC.

Many counts were recorded for this clonotype. The chain combines TRBV7-6 with TRBJ2-1; 11 bases line up with TRBD2. Germline V CDR1 and CDR2: SGHVS, FNYEAQ. The V and J ends lost 3 bases and 9 bases, in that order; junction bases with no gene match: 7. The CDR3 is 15 amino acids. CDR3 loop: CASSFLLAGAGEQFF. The CDR3 nucleotides are TGTGCCAGCAGCTTCCTACTAGCGGGAGCTGGTGAGCAGTTCTTC.

The rearrangement joins TRBV19 to TRBJ1-2; 7 bases align to TRBD1. Germline V lookup: CDR1 LNHDA, CDR2 SQIVND (reference sequence). The trim removed 9 bases at V and 4 bases at J, leaving 14 bases unmatched. CDR3 length equals 15 residues. The CDR3 DNA reads TGTGCCAGCTCCTCGACAGGGACTTCTCTCTATGGCTACACCTTC. This codes for CASSSTGTSLYGYTF.

The chain joins TRBV20-1 to TRBJ2-3; 7 bases agree with TRBD2. Trimming took 3 bases from V and 4 from J; bases not matched to a gene: 7. Per germline, CDR1 DFQATT and CDR2 SNEGSKA (reference sequence). The CDR3 has 14 residues. This CDR3 reads CSASIAGLPDTQYF. For the CDR3, the DNA is TGCAGTGCTAGCATAGCGGGCCTGCCAGATACGCAGTATTTT.

The sample holds a few counts of this clonotype. This chain links TRBV12-3 or TRBV12-4 with TRBJ1-4; the D gene is possibly TRBD1 (5 bases). The CDR3 consists of 15 residues. V gave up 2 bases and J gave up 2 bases, with 9 bases separating them. CDR3 region: CASSLKTDTNEKLFF. The CDR3 nucleotides read TGTGCCAGCAGTTTAAAGACAGATACTAATGAAAAACTGTTTTTT.